A few counts support the clone carrying this T cell receptor beta chain. Each CDR3 protein gets one entry after TCRdb re-called the RT-PCR reads with MiXCR. The data contain about 150,000 distinct CDR3 sequences, more than 20% of them singletons. Germline CDR1 is LNHNV and CDR2 is YYDKDF (reference sequence). V was pared by 3 bases and J by 5 bases, with 6 bases of the junction left unmatched. CDR3 size: 15 residues. The data were obtained in a study of patients and donors after allogeneic stem cell transplantation. The sequence derives from a human donor who was either an allogeneic HSCT recipient or a stem cell or donor lymphocyte infusion donor (not recorded which). It is not recorded whose cells these are; they may come from a transplant donor. Specimen: blood, either unsorted or a sorted T cell fraction (not recorded which). This chain links TRBV15 with TRBJ2-1, with 8 bases matching TRBD2. The CDR3 region is CATSRQMTSDNEQFF. The CDR3 DNA sequence: TGTGCCACCAGCAGGCAAATGACTAGCGACAATGAGCAGTTCTTC.